What follows are 16 T cell receptor beta chains derived from one specimen sequenced in a study of OX40 agonist ivuxolimab in advanced cancers. The assay was immunoSEQ multiplex PCR, and TCRdb's table has in-frame clones only and misses some. Of tens of thousands of clones listed, about nine tenths are singletons. The sample in question was CD4+ or CD8+ T cells sorted from blood, obtained in a trial of the OX40 agonist ivuxolimab. The receptors derive from an adult with an advanced solid tumor such as melanoma, head and neck, liver or kidney cancer.

This clone has only a few counts. The chain is built from TRBV19 and TRBJ2-7; a weak D match, TRBD1 (6 bases). The germline V gene encodes CDR1 LNHDA and CDR2 SQIVND (reference sequence). The CDR3 is 13 amino acids. Trimming stripped 10 bases from V and 1 base from J, with 14 bases between. The CDR3 coding sequence is TGTGCCACCTCTCAGGGGAAATCCTACGAGCAGTACTTC. Protein: CATSQGKSYEQYF.

The chain couples TRBV6-6 to TRBJ2-1, with TRBD1 matching 9 bases. Trimming at V came to 5 bases and at J to 5 bases, leaving 7 bases not matched to a gene. The CDR3 loop spans 15 amino acids. CDR1 and CDR2 (germline): MNHNY, SVGAGI (reference sequence). The CDR3 nucleotides read TGTGCCAGCAGTCCCCGGGACAGGGCCCACAATGAGCAGTTCTTC. It specifies CASSPRDRAHNEQFF.

In the case of this clone: The sample contains more than one DNA sequence encoding this CDR3. This sequence joins TRBV18 and TRBJ2-2; the match to TRBD1 covers 7 bases. With V trimmed by 6 bases and J by 0 bases, 4 bases remained unmatched. CDR3 size: 15 residues. Germline V gene data show CDR1 as KGHSH and CDR2 as LQKENI. The CDR3 here is CASSSGTANTGELFF. CDR3 coding DNA: TGTGCCAGCTCGTCCGGGACAGCGAACACCGGGGAGCTGTTTTTT.

This clone was detected once. The chain joins TRBV11-3 to TRBJ2-3; TRBD1 is a possible D gene (6 bases). CDR1 SGHNT and CDR2 YENEEA come from the germline V gene. Between the trimmed V and J ends, which lost 3 bases and 5 bases, there was a span of 9 bases. The CDR3 runs to 13 residues. CDR3 in amino acids: CASSLDRRDTQYF. CDR3 bases: TGTGCCAGCAGCTTGGACAGAAGAGATACGCAGTATTTT.

This chain links TRBV5-1 with TRBJ2-7; 7 nucleotides match TRBD2. The CDR3 has 14 residues. Germline V gene data show CDR1 as SGHRS and CDR2 as YFSETQ. The V and J ends lost 6 bases and 0 bases, in that order; junction bases with no gene match: 6. The CDR3 spells CASTPAGDSYEQYF. For the CDR3, the DNA is TGCGCCAGCACCCCGGCGGGAGACTCCTACGAGCAGTACTTC.

The chain recombines TRBV6-6 with TRBJ2-3; no reliable D call. V gave up 4 bases and J gave up 7 bases, with 15 bases separating them. Germline V CDR1 and CDR2: MNHNY, SVGAGI (reference sequence). The CDR3 runs 14 residues. The CDR3 here is CASSLNSDVNTQYF. In DNA, the CDR3 is TGTGCCAGCAGTTTAAACAGTGATGTGAATACGCAGTATTTT.

The chain joins TRBV7-9 to TRBJ2-3, with D possibly being TRBD1 (6 bases). Germline V gene sequence: CDR1 SEHNR, CDR2 FQNEAQ (reference sequence). The CDR3 has 13 residues. V shed 5 bases and J shed 6 bases, with 12 bases lying between them. In nucleotides, the CDR3 is TGTGCCAGCAGCCCCAGGGGTTCCGATACGCAGTATTTT. Translation: CASSPRGSDTQYF.

The J gene is TRBJ2-5, the V gene TRBV4-1; TRBD1 matches at 8 bases. This CDR3 has 16 amino acids. The ends lost 0 bases at V and 11 bases at J; junction bases unmatched: 14. The germline V gene encodes CDR1 MGHRA and CDR2 YSYEKL. The CDR3 DNA is TGCGCCAGCAGCCAAGAAGGGGGACAGGTTTCGGGTGAGCAGTACTTC. Translation gives CASSQEGGQVSGEQYF.

The J gene is TRBJ1-3, the V gene TRBV9, with 10 bases identical to TRBD1. J lost 4 bases, V lost 3 bases, and 10 bases had no gene match. The CDR3 is 17 residues long. Germline CDR1 is SGDLS and CDR2 is YYNGEE. The CDR3 reads CASSAKSGTGEGNTIYF. For the CDR3, the DNA is TGTGCCAGCAGCGCAAAGTCCGGGACAGGGGAGGGAAACACCATATATTTT.

This chain connects TRBV2 to TRBJ2-5; possible D gene TRBD2, 6 bases. CDR1 and CDR2 (germline): SNHLY, FYNNEI. This CDR3 is 12 amino acids long. The germline V and J ends were trimmed by 4 bases and 4 bases, with 7 bases remaining between them. The CDR3 region is CASSGDSETQYF. In nucleotides, the CDR3 is TGTGCCAGCAGTGGGGACTCAGAGACCCAGTACTTC.

V usage is TRBV6-1 and J usage is TRBJ1-3; tentative D call: TRBD1 (6 bases). The germline CDR1 and CDR2 sequences are MNHNS and SASEGT. Trimming removed 0 bases from V and 7 bases from J, with 13 bases in between. The CDR3 extends over 15 amino acids. CDR3 in DNA: TGTGCCAGCAGTGAAGCGCCCCAGGGGTGGAACACCATATATTTT. Protein product: CASSEAPQGWNTIYF.

This rearrangement joins TRBV10-2 to TRBJ1-5; TRBD1 aligns across 8 bases. The V segment lost 6 bases and the J segment 3 bases; nucleotides outside the gene matches: 1. This CDR3 comprises 13 residues. Per germline, CDR1 WSHSY and CDR2 SAAADI. The CDR3 bases are TGCGCCAGCAGGGGACAGGCCAATCAGCCCCAGCATTTT. It is translated as CASRGQANQPQHF.

This clone was counted a few times. The rearrangement uses TRBV28 and TRBJ2-7, with 9 nucleotides matching TRBD2. The CDR3 runs 14 residues. Germline CDR1 is MDHEN and CDR2 is SYDVKM. V shed 5 bases and J 4 bases; nucleotides not matched to a gene: 6. In DNA form, the CDR3 reads TGTGCCAGCAGTAAGAGCGGGGGGCCTTACGAGCAGTACTTC. Translated: CASSKSGGPYEQYF.

This clone was counted only a few times. V and J are TRBV5-1 and TRBJ2-5, with D perhaps TRBD1 (6 bases). Deletions cut 4 bases from V and 4 bases from J, with 17 bases between. There are 15 residues in the CDR3. Per the germline V gene, CDR1 is SGHRS and CDR2 is YFSETQ. CDR3 residues: CASSPGHRAVETQYF. The DNA of the CDR3 is TGCGCCAGCAGCCCGGGACACCGGGCGGTAGAGACCCAGTACTTC.

The chain has TRBV5-1 and TRBJ2-1; 7 nucleotides agree with TRBD1. This CDR3 region has 17 residues. J gave up 9 bases and V 3 bases, and 18 bases lay outside the gene matches. Germline loops: CDR1 SGHRS, CDR2 YFSETQ. CDR3 sequence (DNA): TGCGCCAGCAGCTCCCTTACCGGGACAGTTAGTACAAGTGAGCAGTTCTTC. Translated, it gives CASSSLTGTVSTSEQFF.

The chain carries TRBV28 and TRBJ2-1; 12 positions agree with TRBD2. Trimming cost V 8 bases and J 3 bases; bases outside gene matches: 5. CDR1 and CDR2 from the germline V gene are MDHEN and SYDVKM. This CDR3 has 15 amino acids. CDR3 in amino acids: CASALAGGFYNEQFF. CDR3 bases: TGTGCCAGCGCACTAGCGGGAGGATTCTACAATGAGCAGTTCTTC.